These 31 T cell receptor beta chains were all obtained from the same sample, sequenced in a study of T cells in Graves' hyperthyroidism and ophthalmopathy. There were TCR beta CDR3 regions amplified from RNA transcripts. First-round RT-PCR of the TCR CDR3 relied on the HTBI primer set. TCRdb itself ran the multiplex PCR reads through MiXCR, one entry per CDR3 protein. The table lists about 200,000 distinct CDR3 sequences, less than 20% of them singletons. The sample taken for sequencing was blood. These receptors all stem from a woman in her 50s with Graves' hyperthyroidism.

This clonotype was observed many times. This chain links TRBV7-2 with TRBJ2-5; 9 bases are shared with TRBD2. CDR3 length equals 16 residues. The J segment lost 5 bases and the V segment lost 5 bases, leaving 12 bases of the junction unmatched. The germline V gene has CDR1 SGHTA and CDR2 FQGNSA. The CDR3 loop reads CASSLGASGKGETQYF. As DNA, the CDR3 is TGTGCCAGCAGCCTAGGGGCTAGCGGGAAGGGGGAGACCCAGTACTTC.

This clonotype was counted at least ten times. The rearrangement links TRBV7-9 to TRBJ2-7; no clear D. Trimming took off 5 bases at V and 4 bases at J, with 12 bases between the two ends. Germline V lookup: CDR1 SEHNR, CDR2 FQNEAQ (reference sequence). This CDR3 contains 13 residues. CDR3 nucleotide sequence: TGTGCCAGCAGCCCGCAATCCGCATACGAGCAGTACTTC. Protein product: CASSPQSAYEQYF. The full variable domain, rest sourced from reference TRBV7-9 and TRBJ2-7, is DTGVSQNPRHKITKRGQNVTFRCDPISEHNRLYWYRQTLGQGPEFLTYFQNEAQLEKSRLLSDRFSAERPKGSFSTLEIQRTEQGDSAMYLCASSPQSAYEQYFGPGTRLTVT.

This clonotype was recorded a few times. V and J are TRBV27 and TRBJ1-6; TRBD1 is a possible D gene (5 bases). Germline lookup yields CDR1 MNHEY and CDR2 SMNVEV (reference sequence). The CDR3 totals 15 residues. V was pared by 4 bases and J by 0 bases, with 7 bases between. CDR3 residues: CASSYRSSYNSPLHF. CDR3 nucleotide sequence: TGTGCCAGCAGTTACAGGAGCTCCTATAATTCACCCCTCCACTTT.

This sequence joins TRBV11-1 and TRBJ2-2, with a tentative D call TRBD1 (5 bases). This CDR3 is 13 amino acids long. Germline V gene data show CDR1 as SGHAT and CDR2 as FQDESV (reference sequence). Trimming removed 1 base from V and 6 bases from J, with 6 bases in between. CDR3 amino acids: CASSLDRPGELFF. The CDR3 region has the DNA TGTGCCAGCAGCTTAGACAGGCCCGGGGAGCTGTTTTTT.

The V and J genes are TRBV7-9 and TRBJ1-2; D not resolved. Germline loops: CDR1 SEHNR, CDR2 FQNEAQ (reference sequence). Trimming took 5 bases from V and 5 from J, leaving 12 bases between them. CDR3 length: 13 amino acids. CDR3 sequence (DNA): TGTGCCAGCAGCGCGGCATCTCTTTATGGCTACACCTTC. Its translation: CASSAASLYGYTF.

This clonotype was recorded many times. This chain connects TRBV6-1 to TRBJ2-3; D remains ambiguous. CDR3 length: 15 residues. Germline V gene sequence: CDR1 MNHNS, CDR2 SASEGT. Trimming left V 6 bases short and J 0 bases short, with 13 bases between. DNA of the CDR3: TGTGCCAGCAGGTTGGACCTAACCAGCACAGATACGCAGTATTTT. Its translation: CASRLDLTSTDTQYF.

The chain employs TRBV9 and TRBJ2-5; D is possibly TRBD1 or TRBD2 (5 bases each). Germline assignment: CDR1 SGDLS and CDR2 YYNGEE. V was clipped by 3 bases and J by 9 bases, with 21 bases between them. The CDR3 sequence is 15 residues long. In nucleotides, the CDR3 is TGTGCCAGCAGCGGAGGGGCCCTAGCCGCCGGCGCCCAGTACTTC. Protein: CASSGGALAAGAQYF.

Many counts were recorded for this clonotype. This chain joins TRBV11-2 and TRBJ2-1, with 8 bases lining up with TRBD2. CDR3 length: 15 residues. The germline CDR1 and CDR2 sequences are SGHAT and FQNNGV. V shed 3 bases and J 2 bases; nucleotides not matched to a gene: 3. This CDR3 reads CASSFSGIPYNEQFF. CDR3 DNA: TGTGCCAGCAGCTTTAGCGGGATCCCCTACAATGAGCAGTTCTTC. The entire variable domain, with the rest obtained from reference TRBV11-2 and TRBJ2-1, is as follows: EAGVAQSPRYKIIEKRQSVAFWCNPISGHATLYWYQQILGQGPKLLIQFQNNGVVDDSQLPKDRFSAERLKGVDSTLKIQPAKLEDSAVYLCASSFSGIPYNEQFFGPGTRLTVL.

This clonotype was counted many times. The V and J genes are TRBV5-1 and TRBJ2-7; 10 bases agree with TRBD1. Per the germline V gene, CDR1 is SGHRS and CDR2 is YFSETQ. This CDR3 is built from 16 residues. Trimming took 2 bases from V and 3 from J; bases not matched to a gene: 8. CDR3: CASSFPRDRGHYEQYF. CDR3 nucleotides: TGCGCCAGCAGCTTCCCCCGGGACAGGGGCCACTACGAGCAGTACTTC. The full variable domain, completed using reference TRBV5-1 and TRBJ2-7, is KAGVTQTPRYLIKTRGQQVTLSCSPISGHRSVSWYQQTPGQGLQFLFEYFSETQRNKGNFPGRFSGRQFSNSRSEMNVSTLELGDSALYLCASSFPRDRGHYEQYFGPGTRLTVT.

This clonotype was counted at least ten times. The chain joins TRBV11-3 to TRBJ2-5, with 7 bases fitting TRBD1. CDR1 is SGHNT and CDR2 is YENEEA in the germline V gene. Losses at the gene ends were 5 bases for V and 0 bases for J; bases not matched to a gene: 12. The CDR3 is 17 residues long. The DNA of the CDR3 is TGTGCCAGCAGCCCCAGGGGGAGTAATGAGTACCAAGAGACCCAGTACTTC. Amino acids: CASSPRGSNEYQETQYF.

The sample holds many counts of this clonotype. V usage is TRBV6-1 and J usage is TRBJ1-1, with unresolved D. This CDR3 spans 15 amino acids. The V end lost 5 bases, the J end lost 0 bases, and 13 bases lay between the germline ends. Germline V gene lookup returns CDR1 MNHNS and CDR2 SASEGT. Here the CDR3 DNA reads TGTGCCAGCAGTTATAGGACGGGCCTGAACACTGAAGCTTTCTTT. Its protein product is CASSYRTGLNTEAFF.

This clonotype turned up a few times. The CDR3 DNA sequence: TGCAGTGCGGCGGGGAACAGGGGGGGGTTCTACGAGCAGTACTTC. This translates into CSAAGNRGGFYEQYF. V and J are TRBV20-1 and TRBJ2-7; D possibly corresponds to TRBD1 (8 bases). CDR1 and CDR2 (germline): DFQATT, SNEGSKA (reference sequence). Trimming cost V 6 bases and J 3 bases, with 21 bases left between them. The length of the CDR3 is 15 residues.

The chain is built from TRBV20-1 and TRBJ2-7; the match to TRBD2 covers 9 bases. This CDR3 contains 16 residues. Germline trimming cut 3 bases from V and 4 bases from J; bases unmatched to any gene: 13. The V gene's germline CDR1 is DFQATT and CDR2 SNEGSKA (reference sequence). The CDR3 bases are TGCAGTGCTAGTTTATGGTCAGCGGGAGGTATGTACGAGCAGTACTTC. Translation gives CSASLWSAGGMYEQYF.

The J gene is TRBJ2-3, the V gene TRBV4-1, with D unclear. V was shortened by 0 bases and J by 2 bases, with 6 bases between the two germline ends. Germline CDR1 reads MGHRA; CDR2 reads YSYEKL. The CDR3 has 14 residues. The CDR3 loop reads CASSQDRYTDTQYF. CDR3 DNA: TGCGCCAGCAGCCAAGACAGATACACAGATACGCAGTATTTT.

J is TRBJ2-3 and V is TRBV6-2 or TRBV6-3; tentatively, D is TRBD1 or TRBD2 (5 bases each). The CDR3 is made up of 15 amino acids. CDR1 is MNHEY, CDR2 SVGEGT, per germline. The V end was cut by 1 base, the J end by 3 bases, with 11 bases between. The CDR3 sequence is CASSYLFGGTDTQYF. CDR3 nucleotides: TGTGCCAGCAGTTACTTATTTGGGGGTACAGATACGCAGTATTTT.

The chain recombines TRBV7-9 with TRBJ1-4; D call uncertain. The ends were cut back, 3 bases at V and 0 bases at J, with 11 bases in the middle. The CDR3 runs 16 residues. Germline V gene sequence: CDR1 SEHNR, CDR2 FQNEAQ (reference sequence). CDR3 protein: CASSFWSSATNEKLFF. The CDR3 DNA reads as TGTGCCAGCAGCTTTTGGAGTTCTGCAACTAATGAAAAACTGTTTTTT.

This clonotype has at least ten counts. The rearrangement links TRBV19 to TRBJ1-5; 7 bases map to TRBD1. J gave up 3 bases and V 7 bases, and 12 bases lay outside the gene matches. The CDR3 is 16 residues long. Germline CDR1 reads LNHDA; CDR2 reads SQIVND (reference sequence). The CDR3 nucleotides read TGTGCCAGTAACCCCTGGACGACAGGGTTCAATCAGCCCCAGCATTTT. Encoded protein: CASNPWTTGFNQPQHF.

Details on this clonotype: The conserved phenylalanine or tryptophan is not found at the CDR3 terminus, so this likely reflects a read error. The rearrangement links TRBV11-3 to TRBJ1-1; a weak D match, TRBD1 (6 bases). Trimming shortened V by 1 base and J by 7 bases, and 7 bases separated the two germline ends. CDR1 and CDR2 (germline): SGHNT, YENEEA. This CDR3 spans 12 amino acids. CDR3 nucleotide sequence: TGTGCCAGCAGCTTAGGGGGGCTTGAAGCTTTCCTT. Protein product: CASSLGGLEAFL.

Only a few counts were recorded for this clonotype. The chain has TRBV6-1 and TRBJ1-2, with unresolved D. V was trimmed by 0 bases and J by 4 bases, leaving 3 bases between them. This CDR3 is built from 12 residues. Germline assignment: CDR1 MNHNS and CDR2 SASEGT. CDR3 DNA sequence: TGTGCCAGCAGTGAAGCCAGCTATGGCTACACCTTC. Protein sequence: CASSEASYGYTF.

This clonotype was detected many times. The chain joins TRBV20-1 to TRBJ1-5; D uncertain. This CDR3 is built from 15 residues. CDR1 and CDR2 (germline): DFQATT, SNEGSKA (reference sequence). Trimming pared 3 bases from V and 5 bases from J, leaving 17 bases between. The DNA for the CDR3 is TGCAGTGCTAGCCCAGGACCCCCGCAAGATCAGCCCCAGCATTTT. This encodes CSASPGPPQDQPQHF.

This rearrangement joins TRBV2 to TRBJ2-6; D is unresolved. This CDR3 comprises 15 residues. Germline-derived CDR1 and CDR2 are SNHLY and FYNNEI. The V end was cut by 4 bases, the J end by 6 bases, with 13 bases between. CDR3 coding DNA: TGTGCCAGCAGTGGTGGCGGAGTCGTGGCCAACGTCCTGACTTTC. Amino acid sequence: CASSGGGVVANVLTF.

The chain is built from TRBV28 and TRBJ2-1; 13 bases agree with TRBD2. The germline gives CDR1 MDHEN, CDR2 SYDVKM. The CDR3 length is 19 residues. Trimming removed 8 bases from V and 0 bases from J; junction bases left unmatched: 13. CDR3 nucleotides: TGTGCCAGCCGCGGGAGGGGACTAGCGGGACATAACTCCTACAATGAGCAGTTCTTC. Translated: CASRGRGLAGHNSYNEQFF.

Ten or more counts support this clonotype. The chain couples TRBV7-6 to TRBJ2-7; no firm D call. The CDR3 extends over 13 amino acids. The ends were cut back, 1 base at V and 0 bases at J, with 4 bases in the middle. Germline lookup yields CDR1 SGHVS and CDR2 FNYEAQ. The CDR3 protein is CASSLETSYEQYF. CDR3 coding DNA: TGTGCCAGCAGCTTAGAAACCTCCTACGAGCAGTACTTC.

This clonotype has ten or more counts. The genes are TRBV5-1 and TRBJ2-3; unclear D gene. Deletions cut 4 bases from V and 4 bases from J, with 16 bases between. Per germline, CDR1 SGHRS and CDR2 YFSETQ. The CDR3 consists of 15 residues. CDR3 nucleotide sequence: TGCGCCAGCAGCGTCCCAAGGGCATCCCCAGATACGCAGTATTTT. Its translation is CASSVPRASPDTQYF.

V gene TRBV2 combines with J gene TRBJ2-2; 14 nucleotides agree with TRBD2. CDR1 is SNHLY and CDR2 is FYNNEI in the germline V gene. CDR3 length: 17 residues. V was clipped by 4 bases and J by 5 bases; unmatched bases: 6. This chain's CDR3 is CASSGRGLAGETGELFF. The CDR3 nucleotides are TGTGCCAGCAGTGGACGGGGACTAGCGGGAGAAACCGGGGAGCTGTTTTTT.

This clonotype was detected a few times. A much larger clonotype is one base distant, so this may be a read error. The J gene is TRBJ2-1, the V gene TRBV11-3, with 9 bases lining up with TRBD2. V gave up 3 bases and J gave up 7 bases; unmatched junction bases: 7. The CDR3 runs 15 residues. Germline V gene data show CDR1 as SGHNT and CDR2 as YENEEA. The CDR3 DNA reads TGTGCCAGCAGCTTTTCCGGGACTAGCAGGAATGAGCAGTTCTTC. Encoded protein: CASSFSGTSRNEQFF. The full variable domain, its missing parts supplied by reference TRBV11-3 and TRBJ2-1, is EAGVVQSPRYKIIEKKQPVAFWCNPISGHNTLYWYLQNLGQGPELLIRYENEEAVDDSQLPKDRFSAERLKGVDSTLKIQPAELGDSAVYLCASSFSGTSRNEQFFGPGTRLTVL.

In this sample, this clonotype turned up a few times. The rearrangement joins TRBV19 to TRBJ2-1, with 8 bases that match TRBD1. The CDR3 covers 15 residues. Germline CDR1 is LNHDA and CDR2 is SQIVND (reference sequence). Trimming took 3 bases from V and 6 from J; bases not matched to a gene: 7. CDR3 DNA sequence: TGTGCCAGTAGTATGACCAGGGGGCAGAGCAATGAGCAGTTCTTC. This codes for CASSMTRGQSNEQFF.

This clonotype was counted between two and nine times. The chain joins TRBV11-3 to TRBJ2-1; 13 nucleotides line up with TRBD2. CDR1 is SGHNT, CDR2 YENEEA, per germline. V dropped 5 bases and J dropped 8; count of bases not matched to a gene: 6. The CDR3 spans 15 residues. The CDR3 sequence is CASSQWTSGSDEQFF. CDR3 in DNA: TGTGCCAGCAGCCAATGGACTAGCGGGAGTGATGAGCAGTTCTTC. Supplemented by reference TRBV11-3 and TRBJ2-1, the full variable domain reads EAGVVQSPRYKIIEKKQPVAFWCNPISGHNTLYWYLQNLGQGPELLIRYENEEAVDDSQLPKDRFSAERLKGVDSTLKIQPAELGDSAVYLCASSQWTSGSDEQFFGPGTRLTVL.

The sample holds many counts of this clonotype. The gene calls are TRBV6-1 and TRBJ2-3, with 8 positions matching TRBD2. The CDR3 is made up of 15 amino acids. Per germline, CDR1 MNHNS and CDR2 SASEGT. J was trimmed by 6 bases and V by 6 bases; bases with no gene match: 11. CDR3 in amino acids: CASSPTGGVADTQYF. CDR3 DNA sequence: TGTGCCAGCAGCCCAACCGGGGGGGTAGCCGATACGCAGTATTTT.

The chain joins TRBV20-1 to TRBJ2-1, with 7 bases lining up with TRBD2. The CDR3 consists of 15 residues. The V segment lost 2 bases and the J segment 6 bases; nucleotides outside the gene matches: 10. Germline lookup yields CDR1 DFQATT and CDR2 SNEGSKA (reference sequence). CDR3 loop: CSARRTSGIFNEQFF. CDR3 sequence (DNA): TGCAGTGCTAGACGGACTAGTGGCATTTTCAATGAGCAGTTCTTC.

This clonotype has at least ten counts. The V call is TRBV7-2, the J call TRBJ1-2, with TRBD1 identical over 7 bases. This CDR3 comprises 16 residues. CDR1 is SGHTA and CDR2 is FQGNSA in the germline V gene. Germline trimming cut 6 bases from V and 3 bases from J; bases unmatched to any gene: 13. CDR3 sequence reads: CASSPNRDRAHYGYTF. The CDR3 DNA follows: TGTGCCAGCAGTCCTAATCGGGACAGAGCACACTATGGCTACACCTTC.